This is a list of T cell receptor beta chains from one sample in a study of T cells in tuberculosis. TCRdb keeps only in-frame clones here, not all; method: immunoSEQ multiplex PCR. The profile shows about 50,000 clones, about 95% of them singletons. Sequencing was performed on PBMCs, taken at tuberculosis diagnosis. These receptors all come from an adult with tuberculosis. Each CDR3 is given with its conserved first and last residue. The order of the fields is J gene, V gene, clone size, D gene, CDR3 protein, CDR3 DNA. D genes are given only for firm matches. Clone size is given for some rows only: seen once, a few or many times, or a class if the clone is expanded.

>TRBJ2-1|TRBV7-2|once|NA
CASSLAVRVFNEQFF
TGTGCCAGCAGCTTAGCGGTTAGAGTCTTTAATGAGCAGTTCTTC
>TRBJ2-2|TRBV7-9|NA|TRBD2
CASSPPAGDTGELFF
TGTGCCAGCAGCCCCCCGGCGGGAGACACCGGGGAGCTGTTTTTT
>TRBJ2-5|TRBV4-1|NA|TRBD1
CASSQDGQGRRETQYF
TGCGCCAGCAGCCAAGATGGACAGGGGAGGCGAGAGACCCAGTACTTC
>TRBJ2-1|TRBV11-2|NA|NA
CASSLRDLGYEQFF
TGTGCCAGCAGCTTACGGGATCTCGGCTATGAGCAGTTCTTC
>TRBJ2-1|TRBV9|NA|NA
CASSETTGKRSYNEQFF
TGTGCCAGCAGCGAGACTACAGGGAAACGCTCCTACAATGAGCAGTTCTTC
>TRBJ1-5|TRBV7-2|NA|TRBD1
CASSLTGTEGQPQHF
TGTGCCAGCAGCTTAACCGGGACAGAGGGGCAGCCCCAGCATTTT
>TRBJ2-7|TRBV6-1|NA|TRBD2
CASSSGRGAYEQYF
TGTGCCAGCAGTAGCGGGAGGGGGGCGTACGAGCAGTACTTC
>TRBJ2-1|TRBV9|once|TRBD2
CASSDAGTSGDEQFF
TGTGCCAGCAGCGATGCCGGGACTAGCGGTGATGAGCAGTTCTTC
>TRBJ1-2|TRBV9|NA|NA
CASSVYSVGGYTF
TGTGCCAGCAGCGTATACAGTGTGGGTGGCTACACCTTC
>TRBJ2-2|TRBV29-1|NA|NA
CSVEAANTGELFF
TGCAGCGTTGAAGCGGCGAACACCGGGGAGCTGTTTTTT
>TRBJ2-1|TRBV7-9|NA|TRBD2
CASSQGLAGVLSRGNEQFF
TGTGCCAGCAGCCAAGGACTAGCGGGCGTGCTATCGAGGGGCAATGAGCAGTTCTTC
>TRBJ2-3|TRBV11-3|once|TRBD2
CASSLTAGGTQYF
TGTGCCAGCAGCCTAACAGCGGGAGGCACGCAGTATTTT
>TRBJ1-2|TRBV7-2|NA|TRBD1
CASSRGTGNTGYTF
TGTGCCAGCAGCCGAGGGACAGGGAATACGGGCTACACCTTC
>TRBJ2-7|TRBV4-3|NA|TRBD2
CASSQAPASGIKGDEQYF
TGCGCCAGCAGCCAAGCACCAGCTAGCGGGATTAAGGGCGACGAGCAGTACTTC
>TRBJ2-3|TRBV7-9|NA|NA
CASSLVVAPTDTQYF
TGTGCCAGCAGCTTAGTCGTAGCTCCAACAGATACGCAGTATTTT
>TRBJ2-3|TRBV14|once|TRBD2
CASSQLAGGTDTQYF
TGTGCCAGCAGCCAACTAGCGGGAGGCACAGATACGCAGTATTTT
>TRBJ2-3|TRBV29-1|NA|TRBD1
CSVTGVYTDTQYF
TGCAGCGTCACAGGGGTCTACACAGATACGCAGTATTTT
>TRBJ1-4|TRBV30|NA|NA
CASQTTNEKLFF
TGTGCCAGCCAAACAACTAATGAAAAACTGTTTTTT
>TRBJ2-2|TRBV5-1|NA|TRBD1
CASRQGAGELFF
TGCGCCAGCAGACAGGGGGCAGGGGAGCTGTTTTTT
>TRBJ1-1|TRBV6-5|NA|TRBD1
CASNRQGAAEAFF
TGTGCCAGCAATAGGCAGGGGGCGGCTGAAGCTTTCTTT
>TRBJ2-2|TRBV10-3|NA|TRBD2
CASGLDRTGELFF
TGTGCGAGCGGACTAGATAGAACCGGGGAGCTGTTTTTT
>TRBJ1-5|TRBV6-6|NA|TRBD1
CASSEGQALNQPQHF
TGTGCCAGCAGCGAGGGACAGGCCCTCAATCAGCCCCAGCATTTT
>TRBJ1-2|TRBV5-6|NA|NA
CASRRSRGSNYGYTF
TGTGCCAGCAGGCGGTCGCGGGGGTCTAACTATGGCTACACCTTC
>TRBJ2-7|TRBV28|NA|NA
CASMVRSYEQYF
TGTGCCAGCATGGTGCGAAGTTACGAGCAGTACTTC
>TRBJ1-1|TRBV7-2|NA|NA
CASISGSISPEAFF
TGTGCCAGCATCTCAGGGTCCATAAGTCCTGAAGCTTTCTTT
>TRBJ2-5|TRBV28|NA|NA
CASSLRETQYF
TGTGCCAGCAGTTTGAGAGAGACCCAGTACTTC
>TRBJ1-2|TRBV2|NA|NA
CASRQLNNYGYTF
TGTGCCAGTAGACAGCTAAACAACTATGGCTACACCTTC